This T cell receptor beta chain was profiled in a study of CXCR3-negative and CXCR3-positive naive CD8 T cells. Germline values: CDR1 MNHEY, CDR2 SVGAGI. The CDR3 spans 14 residues. cDNA libraries for TRB were generated by 5' RACE incorporating UMI labels. For each CDR3 protein, TCRdb gives one entry from its re-call of the 5' RACE reads, without DNA. Recorded for this sample: over 150,000 distinct CDR3 sequences. Overall study results and limits: Naive subsets were similarly diverse, while memory CD8+ repertoires were much less diverse. In CXCR3-positive naive cells, the TRB CDR3s were more hydrophobic than in CXCR3-negative naive cells.

A remark on this clonotype: Its antigen is still unknown.

The chain carries TRBV6-5 and TRBJ2-7; TCRdb indicates TRBD1, and absent DNA this call remains unverified. The source of this sequence is a human donor in good health. Some clones in this sample may be carry-over from other donors' samples. The sequencing input was naive CXCR3+ CD8+ T cells from blood. Subset reported: CD45RO-CCR7+CD27+CD95- naive CD8+ T cells expressing CXCR3 (TNR3+). CDR3 amino acids: CASSYSPGSHEQYF.